These 6 T cell receptor beta chains came from one sample sequenced in a study of tumor T cells in aggressive B-cell lymphoma. This table comes from immunoSEQ multiplex PCR, and its TCRdb copy is limited to in-frame clones, with some not included. The table records about 5,100 clones, approximately 94% of them present only once. Sequencing used tumor tissue. These receptors were taken from an adult with diffuse large B cell lymphoma.

The chain couples TRBV28 to TRBJ2-3; 8 nucleotides align to TRBD1. The CDR3 is 16 residues long. The V gene end was trimmed by 3 bases and the J gene end by 2 bases; junction bases not matched to a gene: 7. From germline, CDR1 is MDHEN and CDR2 SYDVKM. CDR3 loop: CASSFRDRSYTDTQYF. In DNA form, the CDR3 reads TGTGCCAGCAGTTTCAGGGACAGGAGCTACACAGATACGCAGTATTTT.

This clone was seen a few times. This sequence joins TRBV15 and TRBJ1-2, with D perhaps matching TRBD1 (5 bases). CDR1 and CDR2 from the germline V gene are LNHNV and YYDKDF (reference sequence). Trimming pared 0 bases from V and 7 bases from J, leaving 12 bases between. This CDR3 spans 14 amino acids. Here the CDR3 reads CATSRDPGRGGYTF. The CDR3 coding sequence is TGTGCCACCAGCAGAGATCCGGGGCGGGGTGGCTACACCTTC.

The V call is TRBV4-2, the J call TRBJ2-7; 10 bases fit TRBD2. Trimming at V came to 1 base and at J to 2 bases, leaving 2 bases not matched to a gene. There are 15 residues in the CDR3. Germline CDR1 and CDR2: LGHNA and YNFKEQ. In nucleotides, the CDR3 is TGTGCCAGCAGCCAAGGTAGCGGGGGGCCCTACGAGCAGTACTTC. Translated: CASSQGSGGPYEQYF.

This clone was seen just once. The chain combines TRBV5-6 with TRBJ2-1; 12 positions match TRBD2. The CDR3 runs to 18 residues. Per germline, CDR1 SGHDT and CDR2 YYEEEE. V gave up 4 bases and J gave up 6 bases; unmatched junction bases: 14. Here the CDR3 reads CASSVVTYLAGGLNEQFF. The CDR3 bases are TGTGCCAGCAGCGTGGTAACCTACCTAGCGGGGGGGCTCAATGAGCAGTTCTTC.

This rearrangement joins TRBV10-3 to TRBJ2-7; 8 nucleotides agree with TRBD1. This CDR3 region has 14 residues. Germline-derived CDR1 and CDR2 are ENHRY and SYGVKD. V lost 2 bases and J lost 4; bases outside the gene matches: 4. The CDR3 bases are TGTGCCATCAGTGAGCGGGACAGGCGATACGAGCAGTACTTC. Its translation is CAISERDRRYEQYF.

The V call is TRBV19, the J call TRBJ2-7; D possibly corresponds to TRBD1 (6 bases). V was shortened by 5 bases and J by 3 bases, with 11 bases between the two germline ends. Germline V gene lookup returns CDR1 LNHDA and CDR2 SQIVND (reference sequence). The CDR3 is 13 amino acids. CDR3 nucleotides: TGTGCCAGTAGTGCAGGGGTGTACTACGAGCAGTACTTC. Its translation: CASSAGVYYEQYF.